This TCR beta chain was found in a study of CD8+ T cells in alopecia areata. CDR1 NSHNY and CDR2 SYGAGN come from the germline V gene. The CDR3 extends over 15 amino acids. J gave up 2 bases and V 4 bases, and 8 bases lay outside the gene matches. Regarding the study as a whole: Sequence data from scalp samples additionally include resident alphabeta T cells of normal skin. Patients shared TCRs less clearly than mice did, possibly for HLA-related reasons.

Extracted RNA was reverse transcribed into cDNA, the sequencing template. The table came from immunoSEQ multiplex PCR; TCRdb's copy has only in-frame clones and leaves some out. The sample presents around 100,000 clones, none singletons. On this clone itself: The antigen is not known. Genes and germline are mouse. The CDR3 end is not reached by the read, which stops 4 residues before it; the germline J gene fills it in.

The sequence was collected from a C3H/HeJ mouse with alopecia areata. The MHC haplotype recorded for the strain is H2-k. The V call is TRBV13-1, the J call TRBJ1-1; TRBD1 matches 7 bases. The sequencing sample was made of lesional skin. The CDR3 is CASSPVQGSNTEVFF. Incomplete CDR3 DNA: TGTGCCAGCAGTCCCGTACAGGGGAGCAACACA.